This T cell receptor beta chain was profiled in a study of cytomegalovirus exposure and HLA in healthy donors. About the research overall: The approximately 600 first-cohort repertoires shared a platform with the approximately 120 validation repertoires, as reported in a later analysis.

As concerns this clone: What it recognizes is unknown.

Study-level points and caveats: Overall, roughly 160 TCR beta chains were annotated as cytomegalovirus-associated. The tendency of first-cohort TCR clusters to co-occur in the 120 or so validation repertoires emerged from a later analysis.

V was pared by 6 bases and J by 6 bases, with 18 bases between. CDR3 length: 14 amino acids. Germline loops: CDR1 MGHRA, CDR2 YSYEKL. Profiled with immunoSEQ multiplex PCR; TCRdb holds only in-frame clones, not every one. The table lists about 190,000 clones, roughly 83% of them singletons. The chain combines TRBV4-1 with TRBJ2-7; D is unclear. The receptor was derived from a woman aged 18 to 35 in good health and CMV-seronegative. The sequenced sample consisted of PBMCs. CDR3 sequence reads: CASRPPGSQLEQYF. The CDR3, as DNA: TGCGCCAGCAGGCCGCCCGGGTCCCAACTCGAGCAGTACTTC.